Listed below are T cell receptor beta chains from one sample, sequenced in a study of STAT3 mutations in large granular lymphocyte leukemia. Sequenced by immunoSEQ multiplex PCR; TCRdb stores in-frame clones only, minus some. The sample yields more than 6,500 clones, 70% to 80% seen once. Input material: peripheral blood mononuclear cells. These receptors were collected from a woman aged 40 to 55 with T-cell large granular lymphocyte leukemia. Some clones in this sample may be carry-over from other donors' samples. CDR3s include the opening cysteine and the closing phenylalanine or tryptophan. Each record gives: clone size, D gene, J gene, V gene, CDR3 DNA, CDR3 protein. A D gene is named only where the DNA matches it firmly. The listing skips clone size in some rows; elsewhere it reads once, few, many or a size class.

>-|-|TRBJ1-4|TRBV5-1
TGCGCCAGCAGCTACGGGCTTAATGAAAAACTGTTTTTT
CASSYGLNEKLFF
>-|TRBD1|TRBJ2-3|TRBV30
TGTGCCTGGAGTGAGTACGGGTGGACAGGGCGCGCAGATACGCAGTATTTT
CAWSEYGWTGRADTQYF
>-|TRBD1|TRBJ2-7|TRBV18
TGTGCCAGCTCACCACAGGACAGGGGGTACGAGCAGTACTTC
CASSPQDRGYEQYF
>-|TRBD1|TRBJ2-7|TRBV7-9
TGTGCCAGCAGCTCTTACAGGGGAAGGAGCGAGCAGTACTTC
CASSSYRGRSEQYF
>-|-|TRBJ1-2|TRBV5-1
TGCGCCAGCACCCCCGGGGGGAAAGACTATGGCTACACCTTC
CASTPGGKDYGYTF
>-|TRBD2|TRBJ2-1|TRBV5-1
TGCGCCAGCAGCCAAGCTAGCGGGAGCTATGAGCAGTTCTTC
CASSQASGSYEQFF
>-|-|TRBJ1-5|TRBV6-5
TGTGCCAGCAGTTACTCCGGGACAAGCAATCAGCCCCAGCATTTT
CASSYSGTSNQPQHF
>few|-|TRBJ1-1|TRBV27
TGTGCCAGCAGCCCAGGGGCAGAGAACACTGAAGCTTTCTTT
CASSPGAENTEAFF
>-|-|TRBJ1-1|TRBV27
TGTGCCACCCTAATGACAGGGAACACTGAAGCTTTCTTT
CATLMTGNTEAFF
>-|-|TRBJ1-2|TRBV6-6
TGTGCCAGCAGTTACACCGGACGGATCTATGGCTACACCTTC
CASSYTGRIYGYTF
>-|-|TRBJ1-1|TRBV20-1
TGCAGTGCCTCACCGAACACTGAAGCTTTCTTT
CSASPNTEAFF
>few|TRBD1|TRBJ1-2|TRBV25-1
TGTGCCAGCAGTGATACCGGGACAGGTGGAGGCTACACCTTC
CASSDTGTGGGYTF
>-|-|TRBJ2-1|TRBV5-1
TGCGCCAGCAGCTCCCAGGGAGGTGAGCAGTTCTTC
CASSSQGGEQFF
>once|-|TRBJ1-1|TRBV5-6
TGTGCCAGCAGCTTAACGGGCAGGGCACAAGGCGAAGCTTTCTTT
CASSLTGRAQGEAFF
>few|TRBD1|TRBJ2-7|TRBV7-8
TGTGCCAGCAGCTTACACAGGGGGCCCTCCTACGAGCAGTACTTC
CASSLHRGPSYEQYF
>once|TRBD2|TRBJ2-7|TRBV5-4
TGTGCCAGCAGCTTGGCCGGGCTAGCGGGAGGAGTATTGTACTTC
CASSLAGLAGGVLYF
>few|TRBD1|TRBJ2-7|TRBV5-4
TGTGCCAGCAGCTGGACAGGGTCCCCTACGGACGAGCAGTACTTC
CASSWTGSPTDEQYF
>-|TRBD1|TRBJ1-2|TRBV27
TGTGCCAGCAGTTTGGAGGGGACAGGGAGTTACTATGGCTACACCTTC
CASSLEGTGSYYGYTF
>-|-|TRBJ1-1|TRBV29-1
TGCAGCGCTCGAACGGCTATGAACACTGAAGCTTTCTTT
CSARTAMNTEAFF
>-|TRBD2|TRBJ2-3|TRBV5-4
TGTGCCAGCAGCTTGCCCTGGACTAGCGGGGGGAAACCTAGCACAGATACGCAGTATTTT
CASSLPWTSGGKPSTDTQYF
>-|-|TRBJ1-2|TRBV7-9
TGTGCCAGCAGCTTAGGCGGCAGGTCGGCGGGCTACACCTTC
CASSLGGRSAGYTF
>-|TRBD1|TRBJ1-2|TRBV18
TGTGCCAGCTCACCGGGACAGGGAAACTATGGCTACACCTTC
CASSPGQGNYGYTF
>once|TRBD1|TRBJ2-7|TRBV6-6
TGTGCCAGCGACAGGGGGCAGGGCGAGCAGTACTTC
CASDRGQGEQYF
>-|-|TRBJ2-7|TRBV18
TGTGCCAGCTCACCGCCCGGGGGTAGTCCCTACGAGCAGTACTTC
CASSPPGGSPYEQYF
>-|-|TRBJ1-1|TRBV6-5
TGTGCCAGCAGTCCGGGTATGACTGAAGCTTTCTTT
CASSPGMTEAFF
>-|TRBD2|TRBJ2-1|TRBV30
TGTGCCTGGTTTAGCGGGAGCTCCTACAATGAGCAGTTCTTC
CAWFSGSSYNEQFF